The source of this TCR beta chain is a study of post-analysis software for immune sequencing data (dated by TCRdb to about 2015). As for the study more broadly: Recorded disease courses included relapsing-remitting, secondary progressive and progressive-relapsing multiple sclerosis, with some patients lacking subtype annotation. Patient repertoires were compared against about a dozen previously published healthy control repertoires from donors aged about 6 to 25 years. A subset of samples was prepared in parallel using single-end sample barcoding, then pooled and co-amplified after Illumina adapter ligation. The paper's findings and limits, for the study overall: Significantly lower normalized Chao1 diversity was found in multiple sclerosis patients than in controls, suggesting substantial peripheral T-cell clonal expansion. Direct clustering with F measure showed strong co-clustering of samples prepared in the same batch, prompting a batch-effect correction. Significantly higher frequencies in patients than in controls were found for about five TRBV segments, including TRBV5-6, TRBV5-1 and TRBV20-1. The multiple sclerosis patient group was slightly younger than the control group.

To demonstrate the VDJtools post-analysis software, the study profiled TCR beta repertoires from the peripheral blood of about a dozen young patients with multiple sclerosis. The patients with multiple sclerosis were children and adolescents between about 6 and 16 years of age. Libraries were prepared through PCR. Sequencing was carried out with an Illumina HiSeq 2500. To reduce PCR and sequencing biases, unique molecular identifiers were incorporated into the TCR beta cDNA libraries. Per 1 to 10 million input T cells, some 500,000 cDNA molecules were obtained, such that each molecule approximated one T cell. The same protocol used for the earlier healthy control dataset was applied to prepare and sequence the patient libraries. Samples belonging to the same batch were prepared together, multiplexed and sequenced on a shared HiSeq lane. The authors' pipeline ran thus. Raw barcoded reads were processed with MIGEC, and single-read molecular identifier groups were discarded before consensus assembly and CDR3 extraction. VDJtools was used for post-analysis of the clonotype tables, and diversity was normalized by down-sampling every dataset to the size of the smallest sample. To correct batch-related cross-sample contamination, repertoire overlap clustering matched CDR3 amino acid sequences but not nucleotide sequences. Starting from the raw public reads, TCRdb applied fastp trimming at Q25, assembled clones with MiXCR and retained in-frame beta chains. Rows matching on CDR3 protein sequence are summarized as one entry with the most common DNA and genes. In this record, the V and J calls reflect TCRdb's handling and not the investigators' own analysis. The sample table records approximately 630,000 distinct CDR3 sequences; 55% to 60% of these occur just once. Clones ranked in the top ten supply around 10% of the sample.

CDR1 and CDR2, looked up from the germline V gene (reference sequence), are DFQATT and SNEGSKA. V and J are trimmed by 7 bases and 5 bases, and the gene matches miss 7 bases of the junction. The CDR3 numbers 14 residues from cysteine through phenylalanine. The retained sequence is limited to the CDR3, 42 bases, with the frame set at the first base. This clonotype has just a few counts. The target of this receptor is not known. No quality values exist for individual bases; no much larger clone is one base distant. Sample: blood. The source is a girl aged 2 to 9 with multiple sclerosis. The chain couples TRBV20-1 to TRBJ2-1; 11 nucleotides in the junction match TRBD2. This receptor carries the CDR3 CSVMLAGGNNEQFF. The nucleotide sequence reads TGCAGTGTTATGCTAGCGGGGGGCAACAATGAGCAGTTCTTC.